This passage covers 7 T cell receptor beta chains from one sample sequenced in a study of radiation and T cells in renal cell carcinoma. Described time point: baseline pretreatment blood. The treatment: 15 Gy SBRT to primary tumor, nephrectomy 4 weeks later. Sequenced by immunoSEQ multiplex PCR; TCRdb stores in-frame clones only, minus some. Here the sample spans 110,000 to 150,000 clones, roughly 84% being singletons. The starting material was blood, obtained from a patient whose treatment included radiotherapy and nephrectomy. All receptors come from a woman aged 50 to 65 with renal cell carcinoma.

Comments on this clone: This specimen includes other DNA sequences encoding the same CDR3. V is TRBV19 and J is TRBJ2-5; 8 nucleotides match TRBD1. Trimming removed 2 bases from V and 4 bases from J; junction bases left unmatched: 0. Germline-derived CDR1 and CDR2 are LNHDA and SQIVND (reference sequence). This CDR3 is 13 amino acids long. The CDR3 DNA is TGTGCCAGTAGTATAACAGGGGGAGAGACCCAGTACTTC. Amino acid sequence: CASSITGGETQYF. The whole variable domain, filled in from reference TRBV19 and TRBJ2-5, reads DGGITQSPKYLFRKEGQNVTLSCEQNLNHDAMYWYRQDPGQGLRLIYYSQIVNDFQKGDIAEGYSVSREKKESFPLTVTSAQKNPTAFYLCASSITGGETQYFGPGTRLLVL.

The chain uses TRBV2 and TRBJ2-2; D uncertain. CDR3 size: 11 residues. V gave up 4 bases and J gave up 8 bases, with 5 bases separating them. The germline V gene encodes CDR1 SNHLY and CDR2 FYNNEI. The CDR3 bases are TGTGCCAGCAGTGTTAGAGGGGAGCTGTTTTTT. This sequence encodes CASSVRGELFF. Full variable domain (remainder filled in from reference TRBV2 and TRBJ2-2): EPEVTQTPSHQVTQMGQEVILRCVPISNHLYFYWYRQILGQKVEFLVSFYNNEISEKSEIFDDQFSVERPDGSNFTLKIRSTKLEDSAMYFCASSVRGELFFGEGSRLTVL.

This rearrangement joins TRBV5-6 to TRBJ1-1; D remains unclear. Germline CDR1 is SGHDT and CDR2 is YYEEEE. This CDR3 has 13 residues. Trimming cost V 9 bases and J 1 base, with 13 bases left between them. CDR3 residues: CATKLSGNTEAFF. The CDR3 DNA is TGTGCCACCAAGCTATCCGGGAACACTGAAGCTTTCTTT. Based on the CDR3 plus reference TRBV5-6 and TRBJ1-1, the full variable domain is DAGVTQSPTHLIKTRGQQVTLRCSPKSGHDTVSWYQQALGQGPQFIFQYYEEEERQRGNFPDRFSGHQFPNYSSELNVNALLLGDSALYLCATKLSGNTEAFFGQGTRLTVV.

The chain uses TRBV19 and TRBJ2-3; TRBD2 is a possible D gene (6 bases). The CDR3 has 15 residues. The V gene lost 5 bases and the J gene lost 2 bases, with 14 bases spanning the gap. Germline lookup yields CDR1 LNHDA and CDR2 SQIVND (reference sequence). CDR3 sequence reads: CASSLLAVLTDTQYF. The DNA of the CDR3 is TGTGCCAGTAGTTTATTAGCGGTGCTCACAGATACGCAGTATTTT. Looking up the rest from reference TRBV19 and TRBJ2-3 gives the full variable domain: DGGITQSPKYLFRKEGQNVTLSCEQNLNHDAMYWYRQDPGQGLRLIYYSQIVNDFQKGDIAEGYSVSREKKESFPLTVTSAQKNPTAFYLCASSLLAVLTDTQYFGPGTRLTVL.

This chain links TRBV2 with TRBJ2-2; TRBD2 matches at 9 bases. V shed 6 bases and J 5 bases; nucleotides not matched to a gene: 4. The CDR3 is made up of 14 amino acids. The germline gives CDR1 SNHLY, CDR2 FYNNEI. The CDR3 bases are TGTGCCAGCAGGGCGGGACTAGCTACCGGGGAGCTGTTTTTT. It encodes CASRAGLATGELFF.

V usage is TRBV19 and J usage is TRBJ1-1, with no clear D. The germline V gene encodes CDR1 LNHDA and CDR2 SQIVND (reference sequence). The CDR3 is 16 amino acids. Trimming pared 7 bases from V and 1 base from J, leaving 19 bases between. This CDR3 reads CASIPRLEKWNTEAFF. The CDR3 DNA reads as TGTGCCAGTATCCCTCGACTTGAGAAATGGAACACTGAAGCTTTCTTT.

This clone has only one observation. This CDR3 reads CASSRKPTGGEQYF. The DNA for the CDR3 is TGTGCCAGCAGCCGGAAACCGACGGGGGGCGAGCAGTACTTC. The V and J genes are TRBV6-6 and TRBJ2-7; 7 positions match TRBD2. The length of the CDR3 is 14 residues. Germline lookup yields CDR1 MNHNY and CDR2 SVGAGI (reference sequence). With V trimmed by 6 bases and J by 6 bases, 11 bases remained unmatched.